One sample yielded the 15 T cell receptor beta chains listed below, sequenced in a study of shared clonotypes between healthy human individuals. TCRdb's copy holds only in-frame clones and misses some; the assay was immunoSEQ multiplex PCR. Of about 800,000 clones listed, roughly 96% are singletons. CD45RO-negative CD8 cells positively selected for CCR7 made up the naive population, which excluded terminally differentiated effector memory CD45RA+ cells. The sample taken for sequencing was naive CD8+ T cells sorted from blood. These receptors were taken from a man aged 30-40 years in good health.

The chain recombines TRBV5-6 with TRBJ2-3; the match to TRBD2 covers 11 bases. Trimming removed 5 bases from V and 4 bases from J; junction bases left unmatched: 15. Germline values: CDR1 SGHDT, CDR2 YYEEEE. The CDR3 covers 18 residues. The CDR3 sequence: CASRGPRASGRRADTQYF. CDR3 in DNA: TGTGCCAGCAGGGGACCGAGGGCTAGCGGGAGGAGGGCAGATACGCAGTATTTT.

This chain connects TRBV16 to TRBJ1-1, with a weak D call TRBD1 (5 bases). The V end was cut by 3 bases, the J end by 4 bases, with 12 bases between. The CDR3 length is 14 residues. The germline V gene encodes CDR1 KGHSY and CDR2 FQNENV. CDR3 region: CASSHRGEGTEAFF. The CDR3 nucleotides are TGTGCCAGCAGCCACAGAGGGGAAGGCACTGAAGCTTTCTTT.

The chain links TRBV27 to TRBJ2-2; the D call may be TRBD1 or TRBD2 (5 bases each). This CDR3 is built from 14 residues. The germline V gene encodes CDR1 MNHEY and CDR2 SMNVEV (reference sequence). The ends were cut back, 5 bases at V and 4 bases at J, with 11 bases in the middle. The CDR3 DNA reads TGTGCCAGCAGTCCAGGGACCCTCACCGGGGAGCTGTTTTTT. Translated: CASSPGTLTGELFF.

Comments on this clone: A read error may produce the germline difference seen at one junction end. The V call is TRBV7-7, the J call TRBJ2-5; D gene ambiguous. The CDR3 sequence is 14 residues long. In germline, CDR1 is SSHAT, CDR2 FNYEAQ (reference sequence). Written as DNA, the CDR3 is TGTGCTAGCAGCTTAGATAAGAACAAAGAGACCCAGTACTTC. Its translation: CASSLDKNKETQYF.

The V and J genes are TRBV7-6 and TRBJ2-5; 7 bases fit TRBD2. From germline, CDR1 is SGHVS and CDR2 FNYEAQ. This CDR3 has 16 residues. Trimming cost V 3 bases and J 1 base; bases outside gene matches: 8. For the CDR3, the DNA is TGTGCCAGCAGCTTCCGGGCGGGAGTCATCCAAGAGACCCAGTACTTC. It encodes CASSFRAGVIQETQYF.

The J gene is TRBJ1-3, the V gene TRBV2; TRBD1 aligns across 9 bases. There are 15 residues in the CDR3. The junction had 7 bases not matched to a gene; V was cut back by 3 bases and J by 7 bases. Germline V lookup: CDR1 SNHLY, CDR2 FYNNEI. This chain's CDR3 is CASSDPGTGLNTIYF. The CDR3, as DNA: TGTGCCAGCAGTGACCCCGGGACAGGGCTGAACACCATATATTTT.

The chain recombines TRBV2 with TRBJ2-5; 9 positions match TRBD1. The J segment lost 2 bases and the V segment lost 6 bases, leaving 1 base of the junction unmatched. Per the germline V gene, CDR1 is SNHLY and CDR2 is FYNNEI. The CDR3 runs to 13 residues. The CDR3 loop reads CASSGQGQETQYF. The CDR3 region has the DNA TGTGCCAGCAGCGGACAGGGGCAAGAGACCCAGTACTTC.

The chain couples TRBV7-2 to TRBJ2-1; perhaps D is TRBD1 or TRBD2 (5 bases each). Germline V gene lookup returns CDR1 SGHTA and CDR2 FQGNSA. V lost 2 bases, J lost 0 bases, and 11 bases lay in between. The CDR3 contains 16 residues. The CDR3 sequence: CASSLRGVSSYNEQFF. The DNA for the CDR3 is TGTGCCAGCAGCTTACGGGGCGTGAGCTCCTACAATGAGCAGTTCTTC. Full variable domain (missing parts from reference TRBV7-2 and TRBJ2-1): GAGVSQSPSNKVTEKGKDVELRCDPISGHTALYWYRQSLGQGLEFLIYFQGNSAPDKSGLPSDRFSAERTGGSVSTLTIQRTQQEDSAVYLCASSLRGVSSYNEQFFGPGTRLTVL.

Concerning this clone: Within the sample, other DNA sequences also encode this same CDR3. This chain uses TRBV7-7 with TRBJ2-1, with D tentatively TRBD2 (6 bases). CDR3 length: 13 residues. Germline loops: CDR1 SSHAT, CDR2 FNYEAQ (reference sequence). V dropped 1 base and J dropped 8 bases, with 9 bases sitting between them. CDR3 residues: CASSLVSGDEQFF. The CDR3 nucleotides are TGTGCCAGCAGCTTAGTTTCGGGGGATGAGCAGTTCTTC.

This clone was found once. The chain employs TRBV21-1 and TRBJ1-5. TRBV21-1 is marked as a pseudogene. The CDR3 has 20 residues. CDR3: CASSKMSGRLGPAPTQPQHF. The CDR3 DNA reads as TGTGCCAGCAGCAAAATGTCTGGACGGCTTGGACCCGCTCCCACCCAGCCCCAGCATTTT.

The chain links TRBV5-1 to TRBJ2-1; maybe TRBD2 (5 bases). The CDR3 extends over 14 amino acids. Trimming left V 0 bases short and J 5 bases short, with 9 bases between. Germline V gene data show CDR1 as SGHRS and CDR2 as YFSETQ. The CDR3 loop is CASSLAQRNNEQFF. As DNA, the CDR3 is TGCGCCAGCAGCTTGGCACAGCGGAACAATGAGCAGTTCTTC.

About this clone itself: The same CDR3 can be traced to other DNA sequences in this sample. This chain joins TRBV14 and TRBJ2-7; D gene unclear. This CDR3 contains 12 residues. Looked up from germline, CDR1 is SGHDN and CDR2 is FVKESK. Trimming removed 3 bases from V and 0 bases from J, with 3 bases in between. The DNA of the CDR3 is TGTGCCAGCAGCCAGATCTCCTACGAGCAGTACTTC. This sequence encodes CASSQISYEQYF.

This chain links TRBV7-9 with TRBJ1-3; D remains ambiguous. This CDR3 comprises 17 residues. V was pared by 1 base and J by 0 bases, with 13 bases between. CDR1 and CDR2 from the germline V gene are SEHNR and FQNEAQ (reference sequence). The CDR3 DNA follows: TGTGCCAGCAGCTTAGTAAGCTCAGGACCCTCTGGAAACACCATATATTTT. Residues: CASSLVSSGPSGNTIYF. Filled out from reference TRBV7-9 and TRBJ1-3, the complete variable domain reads DTGVSQNPRHKITKRGQNVTFRCDPISEHNRLYWYRQTLGQGPEFLTYFQNEAQLEKSRLLSDRFSAERPKGSFSTLEIQRTEQGDSAMYLCASSLVSSGPSGNTIYFGEGSWLTVV.

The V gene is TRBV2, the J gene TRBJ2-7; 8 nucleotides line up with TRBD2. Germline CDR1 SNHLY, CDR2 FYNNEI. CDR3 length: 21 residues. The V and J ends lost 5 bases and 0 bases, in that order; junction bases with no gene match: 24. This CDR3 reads CASSRVGPLWLAGSSSYEQYF. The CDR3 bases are TGTGCCAGCAGTCGGGTCGGGCCGCTGTGGCTAGCGGGCTCGAGCTCCTACGAGCAGTACTTC.

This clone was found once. The CDR3 reads CASTYLAGTEAFF. The DNA for the CDR3 is TGTGCCAGCACCTACCTCGCAGGGACTGAAGCTTTCTTT. V is TRBV7-9 and J is TRBJ1-1, with a possible D match to TRBD1 (5 bases). Germline V lookup: CDR1 SEHNR, CDR2 FQNEAQ (reference sequence). The CDR3 runs 13 residues. The V gene lost 7 bases and the J gene lost 5 bases, with 14 bases spanning the gap.